This TCR beta chain was recovered during a study of patients and donors after allogeneic stem cell transplantation. This CDR3 comprises 11 residues. Trimming shortened V by 1 base and J by 14 bases, and 9 bases separated the two germline ends. Germline lookup yields CDR1 MGHRA and CDR2 YSYEKL. TCRdb itself ran the RT-PCR reads through MiXCR, one entry per CDR3 protein. The top ten hold roughly 6% of the sample, which has some 960,000 distinct CDR3 sequences, roughly 18% seen once. The origin of this receptor is a human donor who was either an allogeneic HSCT recipient or a stem cell or donor lymphocyte infusion donor (not recorded which). It is not recorded whose cells these are; they may come from a transplant donor. The material sequenced was blood, either unsorted or a sorted T cell fraction (not recorded which). J is TRBJ2-1 and V is TRBV4-1, with D unresolved. The CDR3 reads CASSQADRKFF. Written as DNA, the CDR3 is TGCGCCAGCAGCCAAGCTGATCGGAAGTTCTTC.